This T cell receptor (beta chain) comes out of a study of identical twins. Findings of the study overall: Excess sharing by twins proved weaker in beta out-of-frame sequences.

As to this clonotype: Its matching antigen is unknown. Mismatch with germline at one junction end may stem from a read error.

Each CDR3 protein is one row after TCRdb ran MiXCR on the 5' RACE reads. The top ten clones hold over 2.5% of a sample with some 440,000 distinct CDR3 sequences, 20% to 25% of them seen once. The same sample was also used in a study of T cells expressing NK-cell markers.

The receptor was derived from a woman between 18 and 29 years old in good health. Material for sequencing was CD4+ T cells sorted from blood.

The CDR3 region has the DNA TGTGCCAGCAGCGTGTGGGACTTCAGCGAGCGGTACTTC. It translates to CASSVWDFSERYF. This chain joins TRBV5-6 and TRBJ2-7; possible D gene TRBD2, 6 bases. The CDR3 spans 13 residues. In germline, CDR1 is SGHDT, CDR2 YYEEEE. The full variable domain, its missing parts supplied by reference TRBV5-6 and TRBJ2-7, is DAGVTQSPTHLIKTRGQQVTLRCSPKSGHDTVSWYQQALGQGPQFIFQYYEEEERQRGNFPDRFSGHQFPNYSSELNVNALLLGDSALYLCASSVWDFSERYFGPGTRLTVT.